This section outlines one T cell receptor beta chain sequence together with its context. One end of the junction is discordant with germline, which a read error may explain. These data originate in a study of neurological immune-mediated disorders. The cDNA came from 5'RACE with 10-nucleotide random UMIs. Over 200 million TCR-beta sequences, together covering 15-18 subjects, were produced by every individual sequencing run that was carried out. TCRdb itself ran the 5' RACE reads through MiXCR, one entry per CDR3 protein. The sample gives 71,000 or so distinct CDR3 sequences, roughly 15% of which show up once; around 4.3% is in the top ten. Time point indicated: longitudinal time-point 1 (baseline). The CDR3 length is 15 residues. Germline-derived CDR1 and CDR2 are SGHRS and YFSETQ.

The receptor was derived from a female donor with HTLV-1-associated myelopathy (HAM/TSP). The chain has TRBV5-1 and TRBJ2-2, with 9 nucleotides matching TRBD1. Sequenced sample: PBMCs. CDR3 loop: CASSHGTGTTGELFF. Written as DNA, the CDR3 is TGCGCCAGCAGCCACGGGACAGGGACCACCGGTGAGCTGTTTTTT.